The entry below gives a single TCR beta chain sequence along with its context. Its target is unknown. Produced via immunoSEQ multiplex PCR; TCRdb's table is partial and in-frame only. Among approximately 19,000 clones, 86% were seen once, and the ten largest hold roughly 8%. These data originate in a study of T cell clonotyping in hematopoietic cell transplantation. About the study: Cytoreduction preceded collection of pretransplant recipient samples. Findings of the study overall: No sorting was done, leaving CD4 and CD8 contributions mixed. Few recipient clonotypes overlapped donors; over 97% were de novo at given depth.

Time point noted: recipient sample about 28 days before transplant, after cytoreduction. V dropped 2 bases and J dropped 0 bases, with 6 bases sitting between them. CDR3 length: 14 amino acids. The germline gives CDR1 SGDLS, CDR2 YYNGEE. This sequence joins TRBV9 and TRBJ1-3; D gene uncertain. This sequence was found in a man between 45 and 60 years old with acute myeloid leukemia. Some clones in this sample may be carry-over from other donors' samples. The starting material was peripheral blood mononuclear cells, obtained before stem cell transplant. CDR3 DNA: TGTGCCAGCAGCGTCACAGACTCTGGAAACACCATATATTTT. This gives the protein CASSVTDSGNTIYF.